The rows below give T cell receptor beta chains drawn from one sample of a study of T-cell reconstitution after alpha-beta-depleted transplantation in children. TCRdb re-analysed the PCR reads in MiXCR, keeping a single row per CDR3 protein. The sample records roughly 400,000 distinct CDR3 sequences, 43% being singletons. This sample comprised PBMCs, obtained before TCRalphabeta/CD19-depleted stem cell transplant. The source of these receptors is a girl aged 2 to 9 with aplastic anemia, due to receive a stem cell transplant. The CDR3 runs from the conserved cysteine through the conserved F or W. The D gene is left open where the match is weak. Not all rows give a size; the values are once, few, many and, for expanded clones, a class.

v_call	clone_size	d_call	j_call	cdr3_aa	cdr3_nt
TRBV12-3/TRBV12-4	NA	NA	TRBJ1-5	CASSPSGRSSNQPQHF	TGTGCCAGCAGCCCCTCAGGACGGTCCAGCAATCAGCCCCAGCATTTT
TRBV20-1	NA	TRBD2	TRBJ2-7	CSARSREATYEQYF	TGCAGTGCTCGCTCCCGGGAGGCCACCTACGAGCAGTACTTC
TRBV20-1	few	TRBD1	TRBJ2-7	CSAPPGGASYEQYF	TGCAGTGCCCCCCCAGGGGGCGCCTCCTACGAGCAGTACTTC
TRBV12-3/TRBV12-4	many	TRBD2	TRBJ2-2	CASTSLGEGLHGELFF	TGTGCCAGCACTTCTTTGGGGGAGGGCCTTCACGGGGAGCTGTTTTTT
TRBV7-2	few	NA	TRBJ1-6	CASSSSGPGKTPLHF	TGTGCCAGCAGCTCCTCGGGACCCGGGAAGACACCCCTCCACTTT
TRBV9	NA	TRBD2	TRBJ2-7	CASSVEASGEQYF	TGTGCCAGCAGCGTAGAGGCTAGCGGGGAGCAGTACTTC
TRBV12-3/TRBV12-4	few	NA	TRBJ1-1	CASSFLFGEYTEAFF	TGTGCCAGCAGTTTTCTGTTCGGCGAGTACACTGAAGCTTTCTTT
TRBV20-1	NA	NA	TRBJ2-3	CSARVPGSPDTQYF	TGCAGTGCTAGAGTTCCTGGGTCCCCAGATACGCAGTATTTT
TRBV28	NA	NA	TRBJ2-3	CASSSTGGWTDTQYF	TGTGCCAGCAGTTCGACGGGGGGCTGGACAGATACGCAGTATTTT
TRBV20-1	many	NA	TRBJ2-3	CSAKPGGTDTQYF	TGCAGTGCCAAACCTGGGGGGACAGATACGCAGTATTTT
TRBV7-8	few	NA	TRBJ1-1	CASSSRAGHLENTEAFF	TGTGCCAGCAGCTCACGGGCTGGGCACTTGGAGAACACTGAAGCTTTCTTT
TRBV7-2	NA	NA	TRBJ2-7	CASSLVTGNEQYF	TGTGCCAGCAGCTTAGTGACAGGAAACGAGCAGTACTTC
TRBV5-1	few	TRBD1	TRBJ2-1	CASSVTGWAIQSNEQFF	TGCGCCAGCAGCGTGACAGGGTGGGCGATCCAAAGCAATGAGCAGTTCTTC
TRBV20-1	NA	TRBD2	TRBJ2-1	CSARTSGGAGNEQFF	TGCAGTGCTAGGACTAGCGGGGGGGCCGGGAATGAGCAGTTCTTC
TRBV28	NA	NA	TRBJ2-7	CASSLEGVVYEQYF	TGTGCCAGCAGTTTAGAGGGGGTCGTCTACGAGCAGTACTTC
TRBV28	few	NA	TRBJ1-1	CAWGAEGYTEAFF	TGTGCCTGGGGGGCAGAGGGGTACACTGAAGCTTTCTTT
TRBV10-3	NA	NA	TRBJ2-2	CAISESVGELFF	TGTGCCATCAGTGAGTCAGTCGGGGAGCTGTTTTTT
TRBV5-1	few	TRBD2	TRBJ2-5	CASKAVTTSEQETQYF	TGCGCCAGCAAAGCCGTCACTACTAGCGAACAAGAGACCCAGTACTTC
TRBV20-1	NA	NA	TRBJ1-3	CSVRGRSRSGNTIYF	TGCAGTGTCAGAGGGAGGAGTCGCTCTGGAAACACCATATATTTT